The entry that follows covers one T cell receptor (beta chain) sequence. The entry originates in a study of blood T cell repertoires in COVID-19. Across the study: Material from acute and convalescent COVID-19 was sourced from the United States, Italy and Spain.

V lost 8 bases, J lost 4 bases, and 14 bases lay in between. From germline, CDR1 is MNHEY and CDR2 SVGAGI. The CDR3 totals 14 residues. The table came from immunoSEQ multiplex PCR; TCRdb's copy has only in-frame clones and leaves some out. The sample consists of tens of thousands of clones, nearly 80% of them appearing once. The genes are TRBV6-5 and TRBJ2-2; the D gene is possibly TRBD1 (6 bases). This clonotype originated in a human donor in a cohort sampled during active COVID-19. Sequencing used peripheral blood. The CDR3, as DNA: TGTGCCAGCCGGGACACCTCGAGCACCGGGGAGCTGTTTTTT. Translated: CASRDTSSTGELFF.